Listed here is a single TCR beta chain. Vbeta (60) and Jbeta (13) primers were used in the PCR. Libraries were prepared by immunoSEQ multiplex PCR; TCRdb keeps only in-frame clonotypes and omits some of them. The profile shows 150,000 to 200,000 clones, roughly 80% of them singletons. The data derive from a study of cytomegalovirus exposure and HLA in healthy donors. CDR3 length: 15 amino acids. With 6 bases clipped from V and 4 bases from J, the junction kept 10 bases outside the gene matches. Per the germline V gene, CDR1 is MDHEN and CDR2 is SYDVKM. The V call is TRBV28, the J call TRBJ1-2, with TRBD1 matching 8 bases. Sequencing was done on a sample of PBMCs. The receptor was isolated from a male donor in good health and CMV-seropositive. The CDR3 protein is CASRPTGQGAYGYTF. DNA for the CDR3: TGTGCCAGCAGACCCACGGGCCAGGGGGCCTATGGCTACACCTTC.